The clone carrying this T cell receptor beta chain has just a few counts. Its specificity is unknown. The sample belongs to a study of tumor-infiltrating lymphocytes in primary liver carcinoma. Study at large: Recorded tumor stage was T1-T3 N0M0, with diameters of about 4 to 10 cm. Productive TCRbeta read yields ran from roughly 3.9 to 6.8 million per sample and were similar between tissues.

Findings of the study overall: When set against blood, tumors had a significantly higher top-250-clone fraction (p = 0.039).

Germline DNA was also extracted, with blood RNA taken from unsorted whole blood. Making TCR beta cDNA involved approximately 520 ng total RNA and a constant-region primer. Each TCR beta library was derived from three nested multiplex PCR rounds that employed slightly modified ARM-PCR. From the multiplex PCR reads, TCRdb called clonotypes with MiXCR, one entry per CDR3 protein. Of about 330,000 distinct CDR3 sequences listed, roughly two thirds were seen once; the top ten hold 5% to 6.5%. The sequenced sample consisted of peripheral blood. This clonotype was obtained from a man aged 35 to 55 with primary liver carcinoma and hepatitis B virus infection.

The CDR3 nucleotides are TGTGCCAGCAGCCAAGCCCAGGAGGCGGGATTCACAGATACGCAGTATTTT. The encoded protein is CASSQAQEAGFTDTQYF. The V gene is TRBV4-2, the J gene TRBJ2-3; a weak D match, TRBD2 (6 bases). Trimming removed 1 base at V and 2 bases at J, with 16 bases between. This CDR3 has 17 amino acids. Per the germline V gene, CDR1 is LGHNA and CDR2 is YNFKEQ.